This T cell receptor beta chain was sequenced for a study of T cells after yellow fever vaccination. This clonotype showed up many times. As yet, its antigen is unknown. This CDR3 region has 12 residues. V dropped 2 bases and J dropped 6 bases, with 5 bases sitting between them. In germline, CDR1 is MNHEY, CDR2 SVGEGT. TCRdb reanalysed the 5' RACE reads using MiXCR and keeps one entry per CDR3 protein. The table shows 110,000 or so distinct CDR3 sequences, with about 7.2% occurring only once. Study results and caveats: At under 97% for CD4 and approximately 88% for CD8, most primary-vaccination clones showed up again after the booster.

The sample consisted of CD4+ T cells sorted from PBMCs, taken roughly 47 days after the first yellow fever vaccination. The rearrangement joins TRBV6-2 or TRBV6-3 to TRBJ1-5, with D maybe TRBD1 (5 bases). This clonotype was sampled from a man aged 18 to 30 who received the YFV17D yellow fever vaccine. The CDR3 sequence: CASSYQGQPQHF. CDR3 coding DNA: TGTGCCAGCAGTTACCAGGGTCAGCCCCAGCATTTT.